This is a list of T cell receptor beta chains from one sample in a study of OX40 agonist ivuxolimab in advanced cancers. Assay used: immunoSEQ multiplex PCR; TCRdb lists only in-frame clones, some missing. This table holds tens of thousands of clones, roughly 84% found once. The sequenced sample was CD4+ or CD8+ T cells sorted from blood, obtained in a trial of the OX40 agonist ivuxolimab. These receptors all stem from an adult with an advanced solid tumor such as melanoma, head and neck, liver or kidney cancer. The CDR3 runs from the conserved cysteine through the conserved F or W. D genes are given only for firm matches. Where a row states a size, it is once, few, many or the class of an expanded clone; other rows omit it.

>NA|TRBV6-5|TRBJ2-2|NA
CASSYSRDTGELFF
TGTGCCAGCAGTTACTCCAGGGACACCGGGGAGCTGTTTTTT
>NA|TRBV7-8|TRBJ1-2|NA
CASSLDFGGYGYTF
TGTGCCAGCAGCTTAGATTTTGGGGGGTACGGCTACACCTTC
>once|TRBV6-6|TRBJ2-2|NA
CASRPRNSIAGELFF
TGTGCCAGCAGACCACGAAACTCGATCGCCGGGGAGCTGTTTTTT
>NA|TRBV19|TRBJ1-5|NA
CASSGRGNQPQHF
TGTGCCAGTAGTGGACGGGGGAATCAGCCCCAGCATTTT
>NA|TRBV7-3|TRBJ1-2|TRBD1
CASSLNPLDRDGYTF
TGTGCCAGCAGCTTAAACCCCCTCGACAGGGATGGCTACACCTTC
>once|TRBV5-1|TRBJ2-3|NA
CASSSSAQVDTQYF
TGCGCCAGCAGCTCATCAGCTCAGGTAGATACGCAGTATTTT
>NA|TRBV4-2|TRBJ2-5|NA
CASSQDIPGTLQETQYF
TGTGCCAGCAGCCAAGATATCCCCGGGACCCTTCAAGAGACCCAGTACTTC
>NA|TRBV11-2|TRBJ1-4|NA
CASSTDSLTSTNEKLFF
TGTGCCAGCAGCACGGACAGCCTGACTTCAACTAATGAAAAACTGTTTTTT
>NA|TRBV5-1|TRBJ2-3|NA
CASSLSRDGTDTQYF
TGCGCCAGCAGCTTGAGTCGGGATGGCACAGATACGCAGTATTTT
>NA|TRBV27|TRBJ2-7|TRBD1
CASSRDMGQGYEQYF
TGTGCCAGCAGCCGTGACATGGGACAGGGATACGAGCAGTACTTC
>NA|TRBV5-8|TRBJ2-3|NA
CASSLRQLSTDTQYF
TGTGCCAGCAGCTTGAGACAGCTTAGCACAGATACGCAGTATTTT
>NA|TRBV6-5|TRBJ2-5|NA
CASSHVGAQYF
TGTGCCAGCAGCCACGTGGGGGCCCAGTACTTC
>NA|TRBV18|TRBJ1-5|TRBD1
CASSTVGDRDHSNQPQHF
TGTGCCAGCTCAACCGTCGGGGACAGGGATCATAGCAATCAGCCCCAGCATTTT
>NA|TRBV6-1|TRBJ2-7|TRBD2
CASSVVLDSGLAGVQEQYF
TGTGCCAGCAGTGTCGTTTTGGACAGCGGACTAGCGGGGGTTCAAGAGCAGTACTTC
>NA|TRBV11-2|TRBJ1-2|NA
CASSLDLRRGWASGYTF
TGTGCCAGCAGCTTAGATCTTCGCCGGGGCTGGGCATCTGGCTACACCTTC
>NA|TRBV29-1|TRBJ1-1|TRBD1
CSVQRTGGNTEAFF
TGCAGCGTCCAGAGGACAGGGGGCAACACTGAAGCTTTCTTT
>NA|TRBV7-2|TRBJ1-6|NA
CASSLSASSYNSPLHF
TGTGCCAGCAGCTTATCTGCGAGCTCCTATAATTCACCCCTCCACTTT
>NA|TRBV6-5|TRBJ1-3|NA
CASSTAGVRNTIYF
TGTGCCAGCAGTACCGCCGGGGTTCGAAACACCATATATTTT
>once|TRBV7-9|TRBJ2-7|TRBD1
CASSQAAPGQGGSSEQYF
TGTGCCAGCAGCCAGGCCGCCCCGGGACAGGGAGGGTCCAGCGAGCAGTACTTC
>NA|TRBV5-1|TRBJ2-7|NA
CASSLEVGSTYEQYF
TGCGCCAGCAGCTTGGAAGTGGGGAGCACCTACGAGCAGTACTTC
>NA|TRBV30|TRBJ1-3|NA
CAWSNGNTIYF
TGTGCCTGGAGTAACGGAAACACCATATATTTT
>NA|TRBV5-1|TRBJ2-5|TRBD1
CASSLTGVTETQYF
TGCGCCAGCAGCTTGACAGGGGTCACAGAGACCCAGTACTTC
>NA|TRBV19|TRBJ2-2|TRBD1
CASSPGTGDTGELFF
TGTGCCAGTAGTCCCGGGACAGGAGACACCGGGGAGCTGTTTTTT
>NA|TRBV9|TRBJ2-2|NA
CASSPRDQNTGELFF
TGTGCCAGCAGCCCCCGGGACCAAAACACCGGGGAGCTGTTTTTT
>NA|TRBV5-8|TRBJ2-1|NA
CASSFLKTASYNEQFF
TGTGCCAGCAGCTTCTTGAAGACAGCATCCTACAATGAGCAGTTCTTC
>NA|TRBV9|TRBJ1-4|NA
CASSERGGVLNEKLFF
TGTGCCAGCAGCGAGCGGGGGGGCGTGCTTAATGAAAAACTGTTTTTT
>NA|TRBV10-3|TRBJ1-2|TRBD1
CAISESWGQTSGYTF
TGTGCCATCAGTGAGTCCTGGGGACAGACGTCGGGCTACACCTTC
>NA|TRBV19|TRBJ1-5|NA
CASSMATPAGARQPQHF
TGTGCCAGTAGTATGGCCACCCCCGCGGGGGCTAGACAGCCCCAGCATTTT
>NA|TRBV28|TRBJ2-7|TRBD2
CASRASGGSSYEQYF
TGTGCCAGCAGGGCTAGCGGGGGGAGCTCCTACGAGCAGTACTTC
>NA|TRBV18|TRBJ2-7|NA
CASSPGQQTYEQYF
TGTGCCAGCTCACCAGGACAGCAGACCTACGAGCAGTACTTC
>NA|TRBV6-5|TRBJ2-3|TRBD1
CASRQTGTGTDTQYF
TGTGCCAGCAGACAAACCGGGACAGGTACAGATACGCAGTATTTT
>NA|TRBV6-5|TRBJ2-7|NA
CASSYSGQQNYEQYF
TGTGCCAGCAGTTACTCGGGCCAGCAAAACTACGAGCAGTACTTC
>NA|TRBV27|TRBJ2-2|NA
CASSHPTGELFF
TGTGCCAGCAGTCACCCTACCGGGGAGCTGTTTTTT
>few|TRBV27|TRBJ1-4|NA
CASSRTRGFEKLFF
TGTGCCAGCAGTCGCACTAGAGGGTTTGAAAAACTGTTTTTT
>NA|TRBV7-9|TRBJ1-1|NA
CASSLAGGMNTEAFF
TGTGCCAGCAGCTTAGCCGGAGGGATGAACACTGAAGCTTTCTTT
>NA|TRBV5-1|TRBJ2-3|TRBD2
CASSPGTSAPADTQYF
TGCGCCAGCAGCCCCGGGACTAGCGCCCCCGCAGATACGCAGTATTTT
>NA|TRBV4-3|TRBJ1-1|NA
CASSQVGGEAFF
TGCGCCAGCAGCCAAGTTGGGGGTGAAGCTTTCTTT
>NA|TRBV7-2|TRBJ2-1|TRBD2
CASSLGLAGGLSSYNEQFF
TGTGCCAGCAGCTTAGGACTAGCGGGGGGCCTGAGCTCCTACAATGAGCAGTTCTTC
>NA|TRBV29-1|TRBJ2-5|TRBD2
CSTPPGLAGGQETQYF
TGCAGCACTCCCCCGGGACTAGCGGGGGGGCAAGAGACCCAGTACTTC
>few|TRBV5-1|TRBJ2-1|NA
CASSLGGLTNEQFF
TGCGCCAGCAGCTTGGGCGGCCTGACGAATGAGCAGTTCTTC
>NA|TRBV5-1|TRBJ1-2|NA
CASSLRGERTF
TGCGCCAGCAGCCTCAGGGGCGAGCGGACCTTC
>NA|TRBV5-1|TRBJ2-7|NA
CASSWNQNEQYF
TGCGCCAGCAGCTGGAACCAGAACGAGCAGTACTTC
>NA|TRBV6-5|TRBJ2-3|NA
CASSRPDTDTQYF
TGTGCCAGCAGTCGACCAGACACAGATACGCAGTATTTT
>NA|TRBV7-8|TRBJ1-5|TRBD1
CASSVDRGFNQPQHF
TGTGCCAGCAGCGTCGACAGGGGATTCAATCAGCCCCAGCATTTT
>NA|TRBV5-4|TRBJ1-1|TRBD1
CASSFMRTGRTEAFF
TGTGCCAGCAGCTTTATGAGGACAGGGCGGACTGAAGCTTTCTTT